These 5 T cell receptor beta chains share one sample of origin, sequenced in a study of shared clonotypes between healthy human individuals. The repertoire was sequenced with immunoSEQ multiplex PCR; TCRdb's copy has only in-frame clones and lacks some. This table holds some 2 million clones, roughly 94% found once. Sequencing input: naive CD4+ T cells sorted from blood. The sample's subset: CD45RA+ positively selected. These receptor sequences come from a man between 18 and 35 years old in good health.

This chain joins TRBV6-5 and TRBJ2-6, with 7 bases identical to TRBD1. The junction had 1 base not matched to a gene; V was cut back by 0 bases and J by 2 bases. The germline V gene has CDR1 MNHEY and CDR2 SVGAGI. The CDR3 is 16 amino acids. CDR3 nucleotide sequence: TGTGCCAGCAGTTACTCTGACAGGGCTGGGGCCAACGTCCTGACTTTC. Residues: CASSYSDRAGANVLTF.

V is TRBV9 and J is TRBJ1-2, with D possibly being TRBD1 (6 bases). V was clipped by 2 bases and J by 6 bases, with 17 bases between them. The germline V gene has CDR1 SGDLS and CDR2 YYNGEE. The CDR3 runs 15 residues. Written as DNA, the CDR3 is TGTGCCAGCAGCGTGCAAAACAGGGAAGAAAATGGCTACACCTTC. This translates into CASSVQNREENGYTF.

J is TRBJ2-2 and V is TRBV7-8, with D possibly called TRBD1 or TRBD2 (5 bases each). This CDR3 is built from 17 residues. The V and J ends lost 1 base and 1 base respectively, with 13 bases between them. Germline CDR1 reads SGHVS; CDR2 reads FQNEAQ. CDR3 in DNA: TGTGCCAGCAGCTTAGGACCGGGGACGGTGAACACCGGGGAGCTGTTTTTT. Its protein product is CASSLGPGTVNTGELFF.

The CDR3 protein is CASSEALGGRRETQYF. CDR3 nucleotide sequence: TGTGCCAGCAGTGAAGCCTTGGGGGGGAGAAGGGAGACCCAGTACTTC. The rearrangement joins TRBV6-1 to TRBJ2-5; the match to TRBD2 covers 7 bases. CDR1 and CDR2 from the germline V gene are MNHNS and SASEGT. V shed 0 bases, J shed 5 bases, and the junction held 9 bases outside the gene matches. The CDR3 extends over 16 amino acids.

V is TRBV4-1 and J is TRBJ2-7; possibly TRBD1 for D (7 bases). V lost 1 base and J lost 6, with 19 bases in between. CDR3 length: 16 residues. Germline values: CDR1 MGHRA, CDR2 YSYEKL. This CDR3 reads CASSQVRGETGREQYF. In nucleotides, the CDR3 is TGCGCCAGCAGCCAAGTAAGGGGGGAGACAGGGCGCGAGCAGTACTTC.